This entry features one TCR beta chain sequence. Germline assignment: CDR1 SGHNT and CDR2 YYREEE (reference sequence). J gave up 5 bases and V 4 bases, and 11 bases lay outside the gene matches. This CDR3 has 15 residues. This specimen belongs to a study of blood T cell repertoires in COVID-19. Original handling: By means of reference gene primer amplification, nucleated cell counts were estimated. Measured with immunoSEQ multiplex PCR; TCRdb has only the in-frame clones, and not every one. That table furnishes V, J and clone size, whereas the DNA furnished D and trimming. The data show over 200,000 clones, roughly 86% seen once.

This chain links TRBV5-4 with TRBJ1-2; 7 bases match TRBD1. The sample consisted of peripheral blood. The sequence was collected from a woman aged 25 to 45 with acute or convalescent COVID-19. CDR3 loop: CASSLLTGKEYGYTF. DNA for the CDR3: TGTGCCAGCAGCCTGCTGACAGGGAAAGAATATGGCTACACCTTC.